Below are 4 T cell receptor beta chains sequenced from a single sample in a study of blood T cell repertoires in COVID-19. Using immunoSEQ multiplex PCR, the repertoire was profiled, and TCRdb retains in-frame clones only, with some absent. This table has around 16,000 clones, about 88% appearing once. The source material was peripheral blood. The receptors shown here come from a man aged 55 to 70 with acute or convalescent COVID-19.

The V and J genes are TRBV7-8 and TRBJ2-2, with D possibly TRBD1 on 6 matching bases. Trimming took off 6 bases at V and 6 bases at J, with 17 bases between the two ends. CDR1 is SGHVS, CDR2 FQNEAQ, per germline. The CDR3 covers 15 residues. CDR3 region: CASRGRGRSAGELFF. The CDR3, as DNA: TGTGCCAGCAGAGGCAGGGGTAGGTCGGCCGGGGAGCTGTTTTTT.

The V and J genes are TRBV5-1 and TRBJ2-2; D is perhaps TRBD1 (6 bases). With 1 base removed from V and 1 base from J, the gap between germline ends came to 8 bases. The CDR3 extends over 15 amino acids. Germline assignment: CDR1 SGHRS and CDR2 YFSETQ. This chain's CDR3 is CASSLPTGNTGELFF. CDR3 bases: TGCGCCAGCAGCTTGCCGACAGGGAACACCGGGGAGCTGTTTTTT.

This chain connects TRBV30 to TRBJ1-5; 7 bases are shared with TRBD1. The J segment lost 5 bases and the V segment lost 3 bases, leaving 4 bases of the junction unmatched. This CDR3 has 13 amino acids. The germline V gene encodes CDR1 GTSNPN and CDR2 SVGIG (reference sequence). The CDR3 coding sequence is TGTGCCTGGAGCATGGGACAGCATCAGCCCCAGCATTTT. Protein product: CAWSMGQHQPQHF. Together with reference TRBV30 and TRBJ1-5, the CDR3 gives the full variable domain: SQTIHQWPATLVQPVGSPLSLECTVEGTSNPNLYWYRQAAGRGLQLLFYSVGIGQISSEVPQNLSASRPQDRQFILSSKKLLLSDSGFYLCAWSMGQHQPQHFGDGTRLSIL.

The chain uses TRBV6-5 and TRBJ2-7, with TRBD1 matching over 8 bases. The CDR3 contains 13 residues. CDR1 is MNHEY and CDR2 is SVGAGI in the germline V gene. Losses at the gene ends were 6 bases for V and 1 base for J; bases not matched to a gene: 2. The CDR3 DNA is TGTGCCAGCAGGACAGGGGTTTCCTACGAGCAGTACTTC. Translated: CASRTGVSYEQYF.